This entry features one T cell receptor (beta chain) sequence. The CDR3 covers 15 residues. V shed 3 bases and J 7 bases; nucleotides not matched to a gene: 11. Germline V gene data show CDR1 as LNHNV and CDR2 as YYDKDF (reference sequence). The sample belongs to a study of Graves' ophthalmopathy and Graves' hyperthyroidism. Ophthalmopathy cases showed moderate-to-severe activity, scoring CAS ≥3 and NOSPECS ≥4, with duration under 3 months. Researchers turned away patients with other autoimmune diseases, uncontrolled infections, pregnancy or lactation. The diagnosis combined clinical symptoms, thyroxine, TRAb, thyroid ultrasound and orbital computed tomography scans. Scientists amplified the TCR beta CDR3 regions from RNA transcripts. First-round RT-PCR employed HTBI primers, with a second-round multiplex PCR after it. TCRdb re-analysed the multiplex PCR reads in MiXCR, keeping a single row per CDR3 protein. The sample shows 600,000 to 700,000 distinct CDR3 sequences, about two fifths of them seen only once.

The receptor's source is an adult man with Graves' ophthalmopathy. The rearrangement uses TRBV15 and TRBJ1-2; TRBD1 matches at 7 bases. The sequencing sample was made of peripheral blood. The CDR3 sequence: CATSSFRDRVGGYTF. In nucleotides, the CDR3 is TGTGCCACCAGCAGTTTCCGTGACAGGGTGGGTGGCTACACCTTC.